These 15 T cell receptor beta chains originate from one sample sequenced in a study of vaccination and CD4 T cells after COVID-19. No cognate antigen is known for these TCRs. Treatment: approximately nine-day PBMC culture with coronavirus spike peptide pools or control peptides (ViraFEST assay). The Oncomine TCR Beta short-read assay sequenced DNA from cultured CD4+ T cells. TCRdb re-called the PCR reads through MiXCR, storing one row per CDR3 protein. The profile shows under 5,000 distinct CDR3 sequences, around three quarters of them singletons. Specimen: CD4+ T cells from blood, cultured in vitro. The receptors here all came from a human donor who had recovered from COVID-19.

V gene TRBV15 combines with J gene TRBJ1-2; TRBD1 agrees at 7 bases. V lost 5 bases, J lost 4 bases, and 10 bases stayed unmatched. The CDR3 is 15 residues long. Germline V gives CDR1 LNHNV, CDR2 YYDKDF (reference sequence). This CDR3 is CATSRNPAGGYGYTF. DNA for the CDR3: TGTGCCACCAGCCGAAACCCGGCAGGGGGCTATGGCTACACCTTC. Full variable domain (outside the CDR3, taken from reference TRBV15 and TRBJ1-2): DAMVIQNPRYQVTQFGKPVTLSCSQTLNHNVMYWYQQKSSQAPKLLFHYYDKDFNNEADTPDNFQSRRPNTSFCFLDIRSPGLGDTAMYLCATSRNPAGGYGYTFGSGTRLTVV.

CDR3: CASSSRTSGLNYEQYF. CDR3 nucleotides: TGCGCCAGCAGCTCAAGGACTAGCGGGCTAAACTACGAGCAGTACTTC. This chain joins TRBV5-1 and TRBJ2-7; 11 nucleotides align to TRBD2. The CDR3 covers 16 residues. The germline CDR1 and CDR2 sequences are SGHRS and YFSETQ. Trimming took 3 bases from V and 3 from J; bases not matched to a gene: 8.

The rearrangement joins TRBV7-9 to TRBJ1-2; TRBD1 aligns across 12 bases. Germline CDR1 SEHNR, CDR2 FQNEAQ (reference sequence). V lost 4 bases to trimming and J lost 13 bases; unmatched junction nucleotides: 13. This CDR3 is built from 15 residues. Here the CDR3 reads CASSSRRDRGRAPTF. DNA of the CDR3: TGTGCCAGCAGCTCTCGCCGGGACAGGGGGCGCGCGCCCACCTTC.

This clonotype was seen a handful of times. The CDR3 bases are TGTGCCAGCAGCTTAGGCAATGAGCAGTTCTTC. Protein product: CASSLGNEQFF. This chain connects TRBV11-3 to TRBJ2-1; no firm D call. Trimming pared 1 base from V and 6 bases from J, leaving 1 base between. Germline values: CDR1 SGHNT, CDR2 YENEEA. This CDR3 spans 11 amino acids.

J is TRBJ1-2 and V is TRBV20-1, with 7 bases fitting TRBD1. The trim removed 0 bases at V and 8 bases at J, leaving 6 bases unmatched. CDR1 is DFQATT and CDR2 is SNEGSKA in the germline V gene (reference sequence). CDR3 length: 13 residues. The CDR3 DNA follows: TGCAGTGCTAGAGAGGGGACAGCCTTAGGCTACACCTTC. This codes for CSAREGTALGYTF.

The chain's CDR3 is CASSPLRVSYEQYF. The CDR3 bases are TGTGCCAGCAGTCCCCTCCGGGTCTCCTACGAGCAGTACTTC. The chain uses TRBV2 and TRBJ2-7; D gene ambiguous. The CDR3 has 14 amino acids. Germline V gene lookup returns CDR1 SNHLY and CDR2 FYNNEI. The V end lost 5 bases, the J end lost 0 bases, and 11 bases lay between the germline ends.

The CDR3 here is CSAPSPTSGSHEQYF. The CDR3 DNA sequence: TGCAGTGCTCCCTCTCCGACTAGCGGGAGCCACGAGCAGTACTTC. The chain links TRBV20-1 to TRBJ2-7; TRBD2 matches 12 bases. The V segment lost 5 bases and the J segment 5 bases; nucleotides outside the gene matches: 10. Germline V gene data show CDR1 as DFQATT and CDR2 as SNEGSKA (reference sequence). The CDR3 runs 15 residues.

The chain is built from TRBV6-5 and TRBJ1-2; no clear D. Trimming stripped 2 bases from V and 1 base from J, with 2 bases between. The CDR3 contains 12 residues. From germline, CDR1 is MNHEY and CDR2 SVGAGI. This CDR3 reads CASSYHNYGYTF. CDR3 DNA: TGTGCCAGCAGTTACCATAACTATGGCTACACCTTC.

This chain joins TRBV20-1 and TRBJ2-3, with D possibly being TRBD2 (6 bases). Trimming took off 0 bases at V and 5 bases at J, with 21 bases between the two ends. The germline V gene encodes CDR1 DFQATT and CDR2 SNEGSKA (reference sequence). The CDR3 contains 17 residues. CDR3: CSARDLLRRAGEDTQYF. The CDR3 DNA reads TGCAGTGCTAGAGACCTCCTGCGGAGGGCCGGAGAAGATACGCAGTATTTT.

The gene calls are TRBV6-1 and TRBJ1-2; weak D call: TRBD1 (5 bases). Trimming took 1 base from V and 8 from J, leaving 20 bases between them. The CDR3 loop spans 16 amino acids. Germline assignment: CDR1 MNHNS and CDR2 SASEGT. The CDR3, as DNA: TGTGCCAGCAGTGAAGTCAGGGTATTAGGGTCGAGAGGCTACACCTTC. Translation gives CASSEVRVLGSRGYTF.

This clonotype turned up a few times. The rearrangement uses TRBV7-2 and TRBJ1-2; 10 bases are shared with TRBD1. The germline V gene encodes CDR1 SGHTA and CDR2 FQGNSA. The CDR3 is made up of 17 amino acids. The V and J ends lost 3 bases and 4 bases, in that order; junction bases with no gene match: 11. CDR3 residues: CASSFGTGASLLYGYTF. Written as DNA, the CDR3 is TGTGCCAGCAGCTTTGGGACAGGGGCTAGTCTACTCTATGGCTACACCTTC.

The J gene is TRBJ2-5, the V gene TRBV20-1, with D perhaps TRBD2 (6 bases). Germline V CDR1 and CDR2: DFQATT, SNEGSKA (reference sequence). V gave up 2 bases and J gave up 1 base, with 8 bases separating them. This CDR3 is 13 amino acids long. The CDR3 sequence is CSARRDFQETQYF. CDR3 DNA: TGCAGTGCTAGACGGGACTTCCAAGAGACCCAGTACTTC.

This rearrangement joins TRBV20-1 to TRBJ1-5; D not certain. This CDR3 spans 14 amino acids. Germline assignment: CDR1 DFQATT and CDR2 SNEGSKA (reference sequence). The V and J ends lost 0 bases and 1 base respectively, with 7 bases between them. The CDR3 here is CSARDRESNQPQHF. The CDR3, as DNA: TGCAGTGCTAGAGACCGCGAGAGCAATCAGCCCCAGCATTTT.

The chain recombines TRBV24-1 with TRBJ2-5; the match to TRBD2 covers 14 bases. The CDR3 extends over 17 amino acids. CDR1 KGHDR and CDR2 SFDVKD come from the germline V gene. The V gene end was trimmed by 2 bases and the J gene end by 4 bases; junction bases not matched to a gene: 5. The CDR3 sequence: CATSDSGLAGARETQYF. The CDR3 DNA is TGTGCCACCAGTGATTCGGGACTAGCGGGAGCTCGAGAGACCCAGTACTTC.

A single count supports this clonotype. The chain uses TRBV10-3 and TRBJ1-2; unclear D gene. V was shortened by 4 bases and J by 1 base, with 7 bases between the two germline ends. Germline CDR1 ENHRY, CDR2 SYGVKD. The CDR3 has 13 residues. CDR3 region: CAISVGGNYGYTF. CDR3 nucleotides: TGTGCCATCAGTGTGGGCGGTAACTATGGCTACACCTTC.